These 13 T cell receptor beta chains were sequenced from one sample in a study of T cells in Graves' hyperthyroidism and ophthalmopathy. The CDR3 regions of TCR beta were amplified from RNA transcripts. First-round RT-PCR of the TCR CDR3 relied on the HTBI primer set. TCRdb analysed the multiplex PCR reads with MiXCR anew, one entry per CDR3 protein. The sample includes 550,000 to 700,000 distinct CDR3 sequences, just over 45% of them seen just once. Sequencing was performed on peripheral blood or thyroid tissue (not recorded which). The source of these receptors is an adult woman with Graves' disease, either hyperthyroidism or ophthalmopathy (not recorded which).

This chain joins TRBV7-3 and TRBJ1-2; TRBD1 is a possible D gene (6 bases). The CDR3 totals 16 residues. Trimming stripped 8 bases from V and 5 bases from J, with 24 bases between. From germline, CDR1 is SGHTA and CDR2 FQGTGA. The chain's CDR3 is CASLRSGTIGLYGYTF. The DNA of the CDR3 is TGTGCCAGCCTTAGATCGGGGACAATTGGGTTATATGGCTACACCTTC.

Of note for this clonotype: Relative to the germline gene, one junction end is altered; a read error may explain this. The V call is TRBV19, the J call TRBJ2-2, with D unclear. Germline V gene data show CDR1 as LNHDA and CDR2 as SQIVND (reference sequence). The CDR3 consists of 11 residues. CDR3 residues: CASIGPGELFF. The CDR3 DNA reads as TGTGCCAGTATCGGCCCCGGAGAGCTGTTTTTT.

This chain connects TRBV9 to TRBJ1-1; D is ambiguous. The CDR3 totals 13 residues. Germline CDR1 and CDR2: SGDLS and YYNGEE. Here the CDR3 DNA reads TGTGCTAGAGAGCCGACGGGCTACACTGAAGCTTTCTTT. Residues: CAREPTGYTEAFF.

The V call is TRBV20-1, the J call TRBJ1-1; weak D call: TRBD1 (5 bases). Germline V gene lookup returns CDR1 DFQATT and CDR2 SNEGSKA (reference sequence). The CDR3 consists of 13 residues. The V end lost 6 bases, the J end lost 7 bases, and 18 bases lay between the germline ends. CDR3 in amino acids: CSARTGTDYEAFF. DNA for the CDR3: TGCAGTGCCCGTACCGGGACGGACTATGAAGCTTTCTTT.

This clonotype was seen more than once but under ten times. This rearrangement joins TRBV10-3 to TRBJ2-1; 8 nucleotides agree with TRBD1. There are 15 residues in the CDR3. J was trimmed by 7 bases and V by 6 bases; bases with no gene match: 11. Germline-derived CDR1 and CDR2 are ENHRY and SYGVKD. The CDR3 coding sequence is TGTGCCATCAGCTACTTCCGAGACAGGGGTAATGAGCAGTTCTTC. Translation gives CAISYFRDRGNEQFF.

The chain is built from TRBV2 and TRBJ1-6; maybe TRBD1 (5 bases). The germline CDR1 and CDR2 sequences are SNHLY and FYNNEI. CDR3 length equals 15 residues. The V and J ends lost 6 bases and 10 bases respectively, with 19 bases between them. CDR3 amino acids: CASSQRTGEHSPLHF. The DNA of the CDR3 is TGTGCCAGCAGCCAGCGGACGGGGGAGCACTCACCCCTCCACTTT.

The rearrangement links TRBV20-1 to TRBJ1-1; TRBD1 is a possible D gene (5 bases). The CDR3 runs 14 residues. Looked up from germline, CDR1 is DFQATT and CDR2 is SNEGSKA (reference sequence). V was pared by 6 bases and J by 1 base, with 15 bases between. This CDR3 reads CSATLDRPNTEAFF. CDR3 DNA sequence: TGCAGTGCCACCCTCGACAGACCGAACACTGAAGCTTTCTTT.

In this sample, this clonotype turned up many times. This chain links TRBV7-6 with TRBJ1-1; 7 nucleotides agree with TRBD1. The trim removed 1 base at V and 4 bases at J, leaving 9 bases unmatched. CDR3 size: 16 residues. Germline V CDR1 and CDR2: SGHVS, FNYEAQ. The CDR3 region is CASSLDHRGRTTEAFF. The CDR3 DNA reads TGTGCCAGCAGCTTAGATCACAGGGGCCGGACCACTGAAGCTTTCTTT.

J is TRBJ2-7 and V is TRBV11-1; maybe TRBD2 (5 bases). Germline V lookup: CDR1 SGHAT, CDR2 FQDESV (reference sequence). CDR3 length: 15 residues. Trimming shortened V by 1 base and J by 2 bases, and 12 bases separated the two germline ends. The CDR3 coding sequence is TGTGCCAGCAGCTTAGTGGGTCGGGAACCCTACGAGCAGTACTTC. This encodes CASSLVGREPYEQYF.

The CDR3 nucleotides are TGCAGCGTTGAAGTCGGCGAGCAGTACTTC. Translation gives CSVEVGEQYF. The chain links TRBV29-1 to TRBJ2-7; D gene ambiguous. The CDR3 is made up of 10 amino acids. V was clipped by 1 base and J by 6 bases, with 4 bases between them. The V gene's germline CDR1 is SQVTM and CDR2 ANQGSEA.

This clonotype appeared once. One end of the junction does not line up with germline, which may come from a read error. The chain is built from TRBV19 and TRBJ2-6, with 10 bases identical to TRBD1. The V gene's germline CDR1 is LNHDA and CDR2 SQIVND (reference sequence). The CDR3 is 14 residues long. The CDR3 loop is CASSIRTGGNVLTF. The CDR3 region has the DNA TGTGCCAGTAGTATACGGACAGGGGGCAACGTCCTGACTTTC.

Turning to this clonotype: One end of the junction varies from germline; a read error may be responsible. The V gene is TRBV20-1, the J gene TRBJ1-1; possible D gene TRBD1, 6 bases. The CDR3 has 14 amino acids. Germline loops: CDR1 DFQATT, CDR2 SNEGSKA (reference sequence). CDR3 bases: TGCAGTGCTGGAGATGGGGGCGGTAACACTGAAGCTTTCTTT. This encodes CSAGDGGGNTEAFF.

The chain combines TRBV7-2 with TRBJ2-2; TRBD1 might be the D (6 bases). Germline V gene lookup returns CDR1 SGHTA and CDR2 FQGNSA. This CDR3 region has 13 residues. The V and J ends lost 5 bases and 7 bases respectively, with 11 bases between them. This CDR3 is CASSNRDIGELFF. The CDR3 region has the DNA TGTGCCAGCAGCAACCGGGACATCGGGGAGCTGTTTTTT.